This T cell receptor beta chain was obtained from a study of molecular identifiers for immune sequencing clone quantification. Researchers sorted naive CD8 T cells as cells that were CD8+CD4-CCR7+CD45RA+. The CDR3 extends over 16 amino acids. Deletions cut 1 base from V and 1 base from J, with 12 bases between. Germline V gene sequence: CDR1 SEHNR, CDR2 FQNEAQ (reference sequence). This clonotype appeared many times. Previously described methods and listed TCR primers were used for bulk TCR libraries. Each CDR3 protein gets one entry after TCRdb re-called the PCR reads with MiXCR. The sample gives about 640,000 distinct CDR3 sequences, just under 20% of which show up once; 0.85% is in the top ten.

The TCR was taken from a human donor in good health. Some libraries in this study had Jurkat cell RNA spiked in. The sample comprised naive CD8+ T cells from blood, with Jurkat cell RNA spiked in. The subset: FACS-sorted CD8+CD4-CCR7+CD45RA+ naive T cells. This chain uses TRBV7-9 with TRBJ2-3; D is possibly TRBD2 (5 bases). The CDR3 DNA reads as TGTGCCAGCAGCTTAGGGGTTAGCGACGGCACAGATACGCAGTATTTT. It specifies CASSLGVSDGTDTQYF.